The 17 T cell receptor beta chains reported below all come from one sample, sequenced in a study of blood T cell repertoires in COVID-19. Measured with immunoSEQ multiplex PCR; TCRdb has only the in-frame clones, and not every one. Among over 250,000 clones, under 95% were seen once, and the ten largest hold 2% to 3%. The sequenced sample consisted of PBMCs or T cells enriched from blood (not recorded which). Receptors originate from a man in his 60s who had recovered from COVID-19.

The V call is TRBV4-1, the J call TRBJ1-1; TRBD1 is a possible D gene (5 bases). The V gene's germline CDR1 is MGHRA and CDR2 YSYEKL. CDR3 length equals 13 residues. V shed 3 bases and J shed 4 bases, with 9 bases lying between them. Written as DNA, the CDR3 is TGCGCCAGCAGCCAGATCGGGGGCACTGAAGCTTTCTTT. Amino acids: CASSQIGGTEAFF.

The chain recombines TRBV29-1 with TRBJ1-1; 8 bases are shared with TRBD1. Losses at the gene ends were 8 bases for V and 4 bases for J; bases not matched to a gene: 12. CDR3 size: 14 residues. CDR1 and CDR2 from the germline V gene are SQVTM and ANQGSEA. CDR3 bases: TGCAGCAACCGTGGACAGGGAAAGGGCACTGAAGCTTTCTTT. It is translated as CSNRGQGKGTEAFF.

The chain combines TRBV7-9 with TRBJ1-2; D not certain. Per germline, CDR1 SEHNR and CDR2 FQNEAQ (reference sequence). CDR3 length: 12 amino acids. V gave up 5 bases and J gave up 8 bases, with 12 bases separating them. The CDR3 DNA sequence: TGTGCCAGCAGCCTCAGCTTGGAGGGCTACACCTTC. Its translation is CASSLSLEGYTF.

This CDR3 reads CASSLLAGGVSGEQYF. In DNA, the CDR3 is TGTGCCAGCAGCTTACTAGCGGGGGGGGTATCTGGCGAGCAGTACTTC. The J gene is TRBJ2-7, the V gene TRBV7-2; 12 nucleotides align to TRBD2. Germline CDR1 SGHTA, CDR2 FQGNSA. The V gene end was trimmed by 2 bases and the J gene end by 6 bases; junction bases not matched to a gene: 8. This CDR3 comprises 16 residues.

The chain is built from TRBV4-1 and TRBJ2-5; TRBD2 matches at 11 bases. Germline trimming cut 0 bases from V and 5 bases from J; bases unmatched to any gene: 8. The CDR3 extends over 17 amino acids. From germline, CDR1 is MGHRA and CDR2 YSYEKL. CDR3: CASSQEASGRSWETQYF. In nucleotides, the CDR3 is TGCGCCAGCAGCCAAGAGGCTAGCGGGAGGAGCTGGGAGACCCAGTACTTC.

The rearrangement links TRBV12-3 or TRBV12-4 to TRBJ2-2; D gene unclear. This CDR3 is 13 amino acids long. Trimming left V 2 bases short and J 4 bases short, with 5 bases between. CDR3 sequence reads: CASSLLVTGELFF. The CDR3 bases are TGTGCCAGCAGTTTACTTGTCACCGGGGAGCTGTTTTTT.

The chain is built from TRBV6-1 and TRBJ1-1; D gene unclear. This CDR3 contains 14 residues. Germline V lookup: CDR1 MNHNS, CDR2 SASEGT. The V gene lost 0 bases and the J gene lost 1 base, with 6 bases spanning the gap. The CDR3 DNA reads TGTGCCAGCAGTGAAGCGGGCACGAACACTGAAGCTTTCTTT. Translating it yields CASSEAGTNTEAFF.

V is TRBV19 and J is TRBJ1-5; the D gene is possibly TRBD1 (5 bases). Germline V gene data show CDR1 as LNHDA and CDR2 as SQIVND (reference sequence). The CDR3 is made up of 17 amino acids. Trimming stripped 1 base from V and 8 bases from J, with 21 bases between. DNA of the CDR3: TGTGCCAGTAGTATAGGGGCGGGGCCCCGTTTCTTCAAGCCCCAGCATTTT. Protein sequence: CASSIGAGPRFFKPQHF.

The chain carries TRBV11-3 and TRBJ2-5; D possibly corresponds to TRBD1 (6 bases). The CDR3 runs to 16 residues. The germline gives CDR1 SGHNT, CDR2 YENEEA. V was cut by 1 base and J by 5 bases, with 17 bases left in between. Written as DNA, the CDR3 is TGTGCCAGCAGCTTAGTCGGGGTAGGGGGTTTCGAGACCCAGTACTTC. Amino acid sequence: CASSLVGVGGFETQYF.

This sequence joins TRBV18 and TRBJ2-3; 15 nucleotides line up with TRBD2. Germline V gene lookup returns CDR1 KGHSH and CDR2 LQKENI. The CDR3 runs to 17 residues. Trimming cost V 1 base and J 5 bases; bases outside gene matches: 4. CDR3 residues: CASSPLGLAGGGDTQYF. The CDR3 bases are TGTGCCAGCTCACCACTCGGACTAGCGGGAGGGGGAGATACGCAGTATTTT.

The rearrangement links TRBV5-6 to TRBJ2-1; possibly TRBD2 for D (5 bases). Between the trimmed V and J ends, which lost 3 bases and 8 bases, there was a span of 9 bases. The CDR3 runs to 12 residues. The germline CDR1 and CDR2 sequences are SGHDT and YYEEEE. The CDR3 reads CASSSLVDEQFF. CDR3 DNA: TGTGCCAGCAGCTCACTAGTCGATGAGCAGTTCTTC.

This chain uses TRBV19 with TRBJ1-2; D is perhaps TRBD1 (5 bases). The CDR3 has 13 amino acids. CDR1 LNHDA and CDR2 SQIVND come from the germline V gene (reference sequence). Trimming removed 7 bases from V and 3 bases from J, with 12 bases in between. CDR3 coding DNA: TGTGCCAGTACCCCCGGCAGGGACTATGGCTACACCTTC. Translation: CASTPGRDYGYTF.

The chain carries TRBV4-1 and TRBJ1-2; 8 bases line up with TRBD1. CDR1 and CDR2 (germline): MGHRA, YSYEKL. The ends lost 1 base at V and 4 bases at J; junction bases unmatched: 2. The CDR3 runs 14 residues. The CDR3 bases are TGCGCCAGCAGCCAAGCAGGGGGCACCTATGGCTACACCTTC. Translation gives CASSQAGGTYGYTF.

The CDR3 protein is CASSLLGGNTEAFF. In DNA form, the CDR3 reads TGTGCCAGCAGCTTGCTGGGGGGGAACACTGAAGCTTTCTTT. This rearrangement joins TRBV5-4 to TRBJ1-1; maybe TRBD1 (5 bases). CDR1 is SGHNT, CDR2 YYREEE, per germline (reference sequence). The germline V and J ends were trimmed by 1 base and 1 base, with 8 bases remaining between them. The CDR3 runs 14 residues. The full variable domain, rest sourced from reference TRBV5-4 and TRBJ1-1, is ETGVTQSPTHLIKTRGQQVTLRCSSQSGHNTVSWYQQALGQGPQFIFQYYREEENGRGNFPPRFSGLQFPNYSSELNVNALELDDSALYLCASSLLGGNTEAFFGQGTRLTVV.

This chain links TRBV19 with TRBJ1-5; D gene unclear. The CDR3 totals 15 residues. V dropped 2 bases and J dropped 2 bases, with 10 bases sitting between them. CDR1 and CDR2 from the germline V gene are LNHDA and SQIVND (reference sequence). CDR3 residues: CASSIRGDGNQPQHF. In nucleotides, the CDR3 is TGTGCCAGTAGTATAAGAGGAGATGGCAATCAGCCCCAGCATTTT.

Concerning this clone: The sample has other DNA sequences that encode this CDR3 too. The V gene is TRBV9, the J gene TRBJ2-2, with a tentative D call TRBD2 (5 bases). Germline CDR1 SGDLS, CDR2 YYNGEE. Trimming took off 3 bases at V and 8 bases at J, with 5 bases between the two ends. CDR3 length: 11 amino acids. CDR3 protein: CASSGGGELFF. In DNA form, the CDR3 reads TGTGCCAGCAGCGGAGGGGGGGAGCTGTTTTTT. Looking up the rest from reference TRBV9 and TRBJ2-2 gives the full variable domain: DSGVTQTPKHLITATGQRVTLRCSPRSGDLSVYWYQQSLDQGLQFLIQYYNGEERAKGNILERFSAQQFPDLHSELNLSSLELGDSALYFCASSGGGELFFGEGSRLTVL.

V and J are TRBV27 and TRBJ2-1; TRBD2 aligns across 7 bases. Germline values: CDR1 MNHEY, CDR2 SMNVEV (reference sequence). The CDR3 extends over 16 amino acids. Unmatched junction bases numbered 4, after V lost 2 bases and J lost 0 bases. CDR3 sequence: CASSLGGESSYNEQFF. The CDR3 DNA follows: TGTGCCAGCAGTTTAGGGGGGGAGAGCTCCTACAATGAGCAGTTCTTC.